This T cell receptor (beta chain) was obtained from a study of cytomegalovirus exposure and HLA in healthy donors. Study-wide results and limits: The authors later found TCR association rates varying by HLA locus, with DRB1 most and HLA-C fewest. Owing to their indistinguishability, certain V segments, notably TRBV6-2 and TRBV6-3, were excluded. Published work reported that the classifier diagnosed cytomegalovirus status with high specificity and sensitivity. Most TCR beta V segments were productive about 90% or about 30% of the time in an earlier analysis.

Use of 60 Vbeta and 13 Jbeta primers characterized the PCR. TCRdb keeps only in-frame clones here, not all; method: immunoSEQ multiplex PCR. Here the sample spans 150,000 to 200,000 clones, roughly 86% being singletons. Turning to this clone: Its antigen is currently unknown.

With V trimmed by 5 bases and J by 2 bases, 7 bases remained unmatched. The CDR3 covers 15 residues. CDR1 is LNHNV and CDR2 is YYDKDF in the germline V gene (reference sequence). V and J are TRBV15 and TRBJ2-3; 7 bases are a match to TRBD2. Sequenced material: PBMCs. The sequence came from a woman aged 18 to 35 in good health and CMV-seronegative. CDR3: CATSPGRDHTDTQYF. CDR3 coding DNA: TGTGCCACCAGCCCAGGGAGGGATCACACAGATACGCAGTATTTT.